One sample yielded the 30 T cell receptor beta chains listed below, sequenced in a study of blood T cells in healthy people across ages. Using a J-beta primer mix together with a sample-barcoded 5' primer, a second PCR was run for roughly 6 to 12 cycles. TCRdb itself ran the 5' RACE reads through MiXCR, one entry per CDR3 protein. The top ten hold about 18% of the sample, which has more than 500,000 distinct CDR3 sequences, about 25% seen once. The sequencing sample was made of blood. These receptors were collected from a woman aged 65 to 85 in good health.

This clonotype was counted once. This chain joins TRBV7-9 and TRBJ2-3; 14 bases are a match to TRBD2. Germline-derived CDR1 and CDR2 are SEHNR and FQNEAQ (reference sequence). The CDR3 runs to 18 residues. V was clipped by 6 bases and J by 0 bases; unmatched bases: 8. CDR3 DNA sequence: TGTGCCAGCAGACCCGGGACTAGCGGGGGTGCTAGCACAGATACGCAGTATTTT. Translated, it gives CASRPGTSGGASTDTQYF.

This clonotype was picked up a small number of times. Germline is not matched at one junction end, which may reflect a read error. This rearrangement joins TRBV14 to TRBJ2-7; TRBD1 matches 7 bases. Germline assignment: CDR1 SGHDN and CDR2 FVKESK. The CDR3 has 14 residues. The CDR3 region is CASSQELVGQPRVF. CDR3 nucleotide sequence: TGTGCCAGCAGCCAAGAGTTGGTGGGACAGCCAAGGGTCTTC.

The gene calls are TRBV20-1 and TRBJ2-3, with TRBD2 matching over 9 bases. V lost 6 bases, J lost 0 bases, and 7 bases stayed unmatched. Germline V CDR1 and CDR2: DFQATT, SNEGSKA (reference sequence). This CDR3 region has 15 residues. CDR3 residues: CSAQTSGTSTDTQYF. The CDR3 nucleotides read TGCAGTGCCCAGACTAGCGGAACTAGCACAGATACGCAGTATTTT.

The V call is TRBV20-1, the J call TRBJ2-3; D may be TRBD1 (5 bases). The CDR3 is made up of 13 amino acids. Deletions cut 1 base from V and 4 bases from J, with 9 bases between. Per the germline V gene, CDR1 is DFQATT and CDR2 is SNEGSKA (reference sequence). CDR3 DNA: TGCAGTGCTAGAGTTTCAGGGCCAGATACGCAGTATTTT. This codes for CSARVSGPDTQYF.

This clonotype was seen repeatedly, ten times or more. J is TRBJ2-5 and V is TRBV5-1, with D hard to call. Trimming took off 0 bases at V and 7 bases at J, with 10 bases between the two ends. This CDR3 spans 13 amino acids. Germline loops: CDR1 SGHRS, CDR2 YFSETQ. The DNA of the CDR3 is TGCGCCAGCAGCTTGGCCAGTTTTAGGACCCAGTACTTC. This sequence encodes CASSLASFRTQYF.

This clonotype was observed a few times. The chain links TRBV2 to TRBJ1-1, with D hard to call. The germline V gene encodes CDR1 SNHLY and CDR2 FYNNEI. The V end lost 2 bases, the J end lost 6 bases, and 10 bases lay between the germline ends. This CDR3 comprises 13 residues. This chain's CDR3 is CASSERKGAEAFF. As DNA, the CDR3 is TGTGCCAGCAGTGAACGTAAGGGCGCTGAAGCTTTCTTT. The full variable domain, its missing parts supplied by reference TRBV2 and TRBJ1-1, is EPEVTQTPSHQVTQMGQEVILRCVPISNHLYFYWYRQILGQKVEFLVSFYNNEISEKSEIFDDQFSVERPDGSNFTLKIRSTKLEDSAMYFCASSERKGAEAFFGQGTRLTVV.

This clonotype was counted between two and nine times. This chain connects TRBV7-9 to TRBJ2-3; D gene uncertain. The CDR3 consists of 14 residues. V was shortened by 0 bases and J by 3 bases, with 7 bases between the two germline ends. Germline CDR1 reads SEHNR; CDR2 reads FQNEAQ (reference sequence). The CDR3 reads CASSLAPTTDTQYF. The CDR3 nucleotides read TGTGCCAGCAGCTTAGCGCCGACAACAGATACGCAGTATTTT.

The CDR3 loop reads CSARGGVVKAFF. CDR3 nucleotides: TGCAGTGCTAGGGGCGGGGTAGTCAAAGCTTTCTTT. This sequence joins TRBV20-1 and TRBJ1-1; no firm D call. Germline CDR1 and CDR2: DFQATT and SNEGSKA (reference sequence). V was pared by 3 bases and J by 9 bases, with 14 bases between. The CDR3 is 12 amino acids.

This clonotype was seen just once. The chain recombines TRBV20-1 with TRBJ2-2; possibly TRBD2 for D (6 bases). This CDR3 spans 14 amino acids. The ends were cut back, 0 bases at V and 5 bases at J, with 10 bases in the middle. Germline assignment: CDR1 DFQATT and CDR2 SNEGSKA (reference sequence). The CDR3 nucleotides are TGCAGTGCTAGAGATCTCCGGGGGACCGGGGAGCTGTTTTTT. Translated: CSARDLRGTGELFF.

This clonotype has only a few counts. This chain uses TRBV10-3 with TRBJ1-3; no clear D gene. The length of the CDR3 is 13 residues. Germline V CDR1 and CDR2: ENHRY, SYGVKD. Trimming removed 11 bases at V and 1 base at J, with 12 bases between. CDR3 region: CAAAKFSGNTIYF. The CDR3 DNA reads as TGTGCCGCCGCTAAGTTTTCTGGAAACACCATATATTTT.

The chain combines TRBV29-1 with TRBJ2-3; D is ambiguous. CDR1 and CDR2 (germline): SQVTM, ANQGSEA. CDR3 length equals 14 residues. V gave up 3 bases and J gave up 0 bases, with 10 bases separating them. As DNA, the CDR3 is TGCAGCGTTGATAGGGCAGCTAGCACAGATACGCAGTATTTT. The encoded protein is CSVDRAASTDTQYF.

The rearrangement links TRBV15 to TRBJ2-5, with 9 positions matching TRBD2. TRBJ2-1 matches the DNA end more closely, so the J call is doubtful. Germline CDR1 is LNHNV and CDR2 is YYDKDF (reference sequence). This CDR3 region has 16 residues. CDR3 in DNA: TGTGCCACCAGCACCATCGGAGCGGGGGGATATTTTGAGCAGTTCTTC. Protein product: CATSTIGAGGYFEQFF.

V is TRBV4-1 and J is TRBJ2-1; 8 nucleotides line up with TRBD2. V lost 1 base, J lost 7 bases, and 9 bases stayed unmatched. The CDR3 runs to 16 residues. Germline lookup yields CDR1 MGHRA and CDR2 YSYEKL. CDR3 in DNA: TGCGCCAGCAGCCAAGCGCGCCAGCGGGGGCGGAATGAGCAGTTCTTC. Translation gives CASSQARQRGRNEQFF.

The chain's CDR3 is CASSLPGGTTGNEQFF. As DNA, the CDR3 is TGTGCCAGCAGCTTGCCGGGGGGCACCACGGGGAATGAGCAGTTCTTC. The chain recombines TRBV5-5 with TRBJ2-5, with D maybe TRBD2 (7 bases). TRBJ2-1 explains the end of the DNA better; the J call may be wrong. The germline V gene has CDR1 SGHKS and CDR2 YYEKEE (reference sequence). The CDR3 has 16 amino acids.

The chain recombines TRBV6-2 or TRBV6-3 with TRBJ1-1, with D uncertain. Germline V lookup: CDR1 MNHEY, CDR2 SVGEGT. The CDR3 extends over 14 amino acids. Trimming pared 0 bases from V and 2 bases from J, leaving 7 bases between. The CDR3 reads CASSYSRRNTEAFF. Written as DNA, the CDR3 is TGTGCCAGCAGTTACTCGCGACGTAACACTGAAGCTTTCTTT.

This chain connects TRBV6-5 to TRBJ1-6; D is possibly TRBD1 (6 bases). Trimming took 5 bases from V and 11 from J, leaving 10 bases between them. The germline V gene has CDR1 MNHEY and CDR2 SVGAGI. This CDR3 is 12 amino acids long. The CDR3 coding sequence is TGTGCCAGCAGTCCCAGACAGGCACCCCTCCACTTT. Protein sequence: CASSPRQAPLHF.

J is TRBJ2-3 and V is TRBV18; TRBD1 might be the D (5 bases). Germline values: CDR1 KGHSH, CDR2 LQKENI. The CDR3 spans 14 residues. The V gene lost 3 bases and the J gene lost 3 bases, with 10 bases spanning the gap. CDR3 amino acids: CASSPTAGTDTQYF. As DNA, the CDR3 is TGTGCCAGCTCACCGACAGCCGGGACAGATACGCAGTATTTT.

The V call is TRBV4-1, the J call TRBJ2-1, with 13 positions matching TRBD2. V trimming: 2 bases; J trimming: 4 bases; junction bases outside the gene matches: 2. Germline CDR1 reads MGHRA; CDR2 reads YSYEKL. CDR3 length: 16 amino acids. CDR3 sequence reads: CASSQRLAGGYNEQFF. Written as DNA, the CDR3 is TGCGCCAGCAGCCAACGACTAGCGGGGGGTTACAATGAGCAGTTCTTC.

V and J are TRBV7-9 and TRBJ2-7; D perhaps matches TRBD2 (6 bases). TRBJ2-5 explains the end of the DNA better; the J call may be wrong. Germline values: CDR1 SEHNR, CDR2 FQNEAQ (reference sequence). This CDR3 is built from 15 residues. As DNA, the CDR3 is TGTGCCAGCAGCTTAATGGAACTAGCTGGAGAGACCCAGTACTTC. Translated, it gives CASSLMELAGETQYF.

The chain has TRBV7-2 and TRBJ1-2; D is unresolved. The CDR3 is 16 amino acids. The V gene's germline CDR1 is SGHTA and CDR2 FQGNSA. Trimming pared 5 bases from V and 4 bases from J, leaving 20 bases between. The CDR3 region has the DNA TGTGCCAGCAGCAGAGGGAACGTAGGAGGCTCCTATGGCTACACCTTC. It yields the protein CASSRGNVGGSYGYTF.

The table lists this clonotype with a few counts. The rearrangement uses TRBV28 and TRBJ1-3; weak D call: TRBD1 (5 bases). CDR3 length: 15 amino acids. CDR1 MDHEN and CDR2 SYDVKM come from the germline V gene. V lost 2 bases and J 0 bases, leaving 8 bases between the germline ends. The chain's CDR3 is CASSLRQISGNTIYF. In DNA, the CDR3 is TGTGCCAGCAGTTTACGACAGATCTCTGGAAACACCATATATTTT.

The V and J genes are TRBV7-9 and TRBJ2-3, with TRBD2 matching 14 bases. Germline V CDR1 and CDR2: SEHNR, FQNEAQ (reference sequence). The CDR3 runs to 21 residues. The J segment lost 1 base and the V segment lost 3 bases, leaving 15 bases of the junction unmatched. CDR3 sequence: CASSFSARGLAGVVRTDTQYF. The CDR3 DNA reads TGTGCCAGCAGCTTTAGCGCCCGGGGACTAGCGGGGGTAGTACGCACAGATACGCAGTATTTT.

This clonotype has more than one count but fewer than ten. This chain joins TRBV7-2 and TRBJ2-4; maybe TRBD2 (5 bases). V was pared by 1 base and J by 6 bases, with 10 bases between. Germline loops: CDR1 SGHTA, CDR2 FQGNSA. The CDR3 has 14 residues. As DNA, the CDR3 is TGTGCCAGCAGCTTAGGAGCGGTATCAAACATTCAGTACTTC. Its translation: CASSLGAVSNIQYF.

This chain uses TRBV20-1 with TRBJ2-1; D uncertain. There are 11 residues in the CDR3. The germline gives CDR1 DFQATT, CDR2 SNEGSKA (reference sequence). Trimming took off 6 bases at V and 3 bases at J, with 6 bases between the two ends. CDR3 coding DNA: TGCAGTGCCATTAACTACAATGAGCAGTTCTTC. Encoded protein: CSAINYNEQFF.

V gene TRBV7-3 combines with J gene TRBJ1-6; D remains unclear. The germline CDR1 and CDR2 sequences are SGHTA and FQGTGA. Trimming left V 0 bases short and J 10 bases short, with 10 bases between. This CDR3 is 14 amino acids long. The CDR3 reads CASSLTGSSSPLHF. As DNA, the CDR3 is TGTGCCAGCAGCTTAACAGGGTCGTCGTCACCCCTCCACTTT. Full variable domain (remainder filled in from reference TRBV7-3 and TRBJ1-6): GAGVSQTPSNKVTEKGKYVELRCDPISGHTALYWYRQSLGQGPEFLIYFQGTGAADDSGLPNDRFFAVRPEGSVSTLKIQRTERGDSAVYLCASSLTGSSSPLHFGNGTRLTVT.

This chain joins TRBV28 and TRBJ2-5; weak D call: TRBD2 (6 bases). This CDR3 comprises 14 residues. Germline CDR1 reads MDHEN; CDR2 reads SYDVKM. Trimming removed 5 bases at V and 2 bases at J, with 12 bases between. Here the CDR3 reads CASSHRDFQETQYF. CDR3 bases: TGTGCCAGCAGTCACCGGGACTTTCAAGAGACCCAGTACTTC. The variable domain in full, completed from reference TRBV28 and TRBJ2-5, reads DVKVTQSSRYLVKRTGEKVFLECVQDMDHENMFWYRQDPGLGLRLIYFSYDVKMKEKGDIPEGYSVSREKKERFSLILESASTNQTSMYLCASSHRDFQETQYFGPGTRLLVL.

This CDR3 is CASTRTVQQGRGYTF. The DNA for the CDR3 is TGTGCCAGCACGAGGACGGTTCAACAGGGCCGTGGCTACACCTTC. The chain links TRBV28 to TRBJ1-2, with D possibly being TRBD1 (6 bases). The V gene lost 7 bases and the J gene lost 7 bases, with 22 bases spanning the gap. The germline V gene has CDR1 MDHEN and CDR2 SYDVKM. The CDR3 is 15 residues long.

Note on this clonotype: Since a much larger clone is just one base distant, this may be a read error. The chain recombines TRBV10-3 with TRBJ2-5; TRBD2 is a possible D gene (5 bases). The CDR3 length is 15 residues. Germline V gene data show CDR1 as ENHRY and CDR2 as SYGVKD. The chain's CDR3 is CAISELAGSYNERFF. CDR3 DNA: TGTGCCATCAGTGAGTTGGCAGGTTCCTACAATGAGCGGTTCTTC.

This clonotype was detected once. The gene calls are TRBV5-1 and TRBJ1-2, with TRBD1 matching 8 bases. From germline, CDR1 is SGHRS and CDR2 YFSETQ. The length of the CDR3 is 14 residues. J lost 7 bases, V lost 4 bases, and 9 bases had no gene match. CDR3 DNA: TGCGCCAGCAGCCCCGGGACAGGACCTTCTGGCTACACCTTC. Translating it yields CASSPGTGPSGYTF. The whole variable domain, remainder taken from reference TRBV5-1 and TRBJ1-2, is KAGVTQTPRYLIKTRGQQVTLSCSPISGHRSVSWYQQTPGQGLQFLFEYFSETQRNKGNFPGRFSGRQFSNSRSEMNVSTLELGDSALYLCASSPGTGPSGYTFGSGTRLTVV.

The sample holds a few counts of this clonotype. This rearrangement joins TRBV7-2 to TRBJ2-7, with 7 bases aligning to TRBD1. Trimming cost V 5 bases and J 3 bases; bases outside gene matches: 4. Germline values: CDR1 SGHTA, CDR2 FQGNSA. This CDR3 has 13 amino acids. The CDR3 region has the DNA TGTGCCAGCAGCGAGGGACAGCTCTACGAGCAGTACTTC. This codes for CASSEGQLYEQYF.